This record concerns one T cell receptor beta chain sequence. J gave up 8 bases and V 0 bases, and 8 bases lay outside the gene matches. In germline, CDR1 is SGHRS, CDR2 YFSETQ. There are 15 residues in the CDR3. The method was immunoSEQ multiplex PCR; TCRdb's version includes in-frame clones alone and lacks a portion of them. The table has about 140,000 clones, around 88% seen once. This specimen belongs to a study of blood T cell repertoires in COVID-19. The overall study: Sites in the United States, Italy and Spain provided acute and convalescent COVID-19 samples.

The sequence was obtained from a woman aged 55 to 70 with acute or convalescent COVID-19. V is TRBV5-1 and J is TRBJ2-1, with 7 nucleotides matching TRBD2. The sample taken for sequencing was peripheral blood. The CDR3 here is CASSLETSRSDEQFF. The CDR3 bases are TGCGCCAGCAGCTTGGAGACTAGCAGAAGCGATGAGCAGTTCTTC.